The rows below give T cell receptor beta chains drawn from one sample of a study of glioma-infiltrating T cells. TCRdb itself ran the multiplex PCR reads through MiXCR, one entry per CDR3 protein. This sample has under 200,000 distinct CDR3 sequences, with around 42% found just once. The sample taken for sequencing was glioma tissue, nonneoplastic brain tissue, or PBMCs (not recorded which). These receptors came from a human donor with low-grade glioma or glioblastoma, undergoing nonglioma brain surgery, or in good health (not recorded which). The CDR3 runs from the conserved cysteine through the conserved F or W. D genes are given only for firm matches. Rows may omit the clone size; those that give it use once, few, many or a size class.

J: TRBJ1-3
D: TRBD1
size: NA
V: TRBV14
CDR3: CASSHHGTGSSGNTIYF
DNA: TGTGCCAGCAGCCATCATGGGACAGGAAGCTCTGGAAACACCATATATTTT

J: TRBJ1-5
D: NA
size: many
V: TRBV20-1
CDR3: CSASGGRSNQPQHF
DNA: TGCAGTGCTAGCGGTGGTAGGAGCAATCAGCCCCAGCATTTT

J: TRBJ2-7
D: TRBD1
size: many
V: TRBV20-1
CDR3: CSARGGTGFGEQYF
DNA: TGCAGTGCTAGAGGGGGGACAGGGTTTGGAGAGCAGTACTTC

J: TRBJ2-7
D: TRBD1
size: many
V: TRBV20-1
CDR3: CSARNPGGRYEQYF
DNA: TGCAGTGCTAGGAACCCAGGGGGCCGGTACGAGCAGTACTTC

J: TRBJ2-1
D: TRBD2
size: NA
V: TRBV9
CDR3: CASSMGLANTGREQFF
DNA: TGTGCCAGCAGCATGGGACTAGCGAACACAGGGCGGGAGCAGTTCTTC

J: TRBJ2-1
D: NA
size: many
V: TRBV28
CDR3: CATRPQSADYNEQFF
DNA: TGTGCCACCCGCCCTCAGTCGGCGGACTACAATGAGCAGTTCTTC

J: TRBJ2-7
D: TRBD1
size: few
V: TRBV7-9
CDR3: CASSSDREPYEQYF
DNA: TGTGCCAGCAGCTCGGACAGGGAACCTTACGAGCAGTACTTC

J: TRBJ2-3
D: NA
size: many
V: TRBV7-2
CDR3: CASSLAQDTQYF
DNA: TGTGCCAGCAGCTTAGCGCAGGATACGCAGTATTTT

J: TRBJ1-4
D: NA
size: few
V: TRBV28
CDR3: CASREPQRQNEKLFF
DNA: TGTGCCAGCAGAGAACCCCAGAGGCAAAATGAAAAACTGTTTTTT

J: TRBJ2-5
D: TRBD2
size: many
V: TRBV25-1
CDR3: CASTPSTSGQETQYF
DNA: TGTGCCAGCACTCCCTCGACTAGCGGACAAGAGACCCAGTACTTC

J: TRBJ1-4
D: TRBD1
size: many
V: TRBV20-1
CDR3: CSARIAQGGEKLFF
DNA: TGCAGTGCTAGAATCGCGCAGGGGGGGGAAAAACTGTTTTTT

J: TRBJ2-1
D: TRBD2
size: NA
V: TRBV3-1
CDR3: CASSQDPSGGYNKQFF
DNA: TGTGCCAGCAGCCAAGATCCCAGCGGGGGATACAACAAGCAGTTCTTC

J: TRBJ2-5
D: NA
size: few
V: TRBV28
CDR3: CASSLGGEAETQYF
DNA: TGTGCCAGCAGCTTAGGCGGGGAGGCAGAGACCCAGTACTTC

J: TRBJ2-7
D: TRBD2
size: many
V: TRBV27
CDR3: CASSWGGEQYF
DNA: TGTGCCAGCAGTTGGGGGGGGGAGCAGTACTTC

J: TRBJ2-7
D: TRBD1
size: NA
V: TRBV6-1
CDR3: CDSSEPGTGTYEQYF
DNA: TGTGACAGCAGTGAACCCGGGACAGGGACCTACGAGCAGTACTTC

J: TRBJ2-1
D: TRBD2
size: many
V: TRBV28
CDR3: CASSLLISGKGEQFF
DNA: TGTGCCAGCAGTTTACTTATTAGCGGGAAGGGTGAGCAGTTCTTC

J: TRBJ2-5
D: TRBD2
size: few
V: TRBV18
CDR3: CASSQGTSGSFQETQYF
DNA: TGTGCCAGCTCACAGGGGACTAGCGGGAGTTTTCAAGAGACCCAGTACTTC

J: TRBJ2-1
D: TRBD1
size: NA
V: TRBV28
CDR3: CASSPPTGVSYEQFF
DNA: TGTGCCAGCAGTCCACCGACAGGGGTTAGCTATGAGCAGTTCTTC

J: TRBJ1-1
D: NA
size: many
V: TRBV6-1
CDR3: CASSPRVTEAFF
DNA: TGTGCCAGCAGCCCGAGGGTGACTGAAGCTTTCTTT

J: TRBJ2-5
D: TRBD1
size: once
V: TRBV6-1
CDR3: CAGSGTEETQYF
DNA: TGTGCCGGCAGTGGGACAGAAGAGACCCAGTACTTC

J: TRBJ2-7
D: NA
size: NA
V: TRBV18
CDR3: CASSPLDNRYEQYF
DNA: TGTGCCAGCTCACCGCTTGACAACCGCTACGAGCAGTACTTC

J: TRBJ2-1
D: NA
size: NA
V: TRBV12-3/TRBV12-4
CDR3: CASSSTGRHNEQFF
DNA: TGTGCCAGCAGTAGTACGGGACGGCACAATGAGCAGTTCTTC

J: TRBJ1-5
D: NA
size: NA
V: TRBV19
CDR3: CASSIQGSGNQPQHF
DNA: TGTGCCAGTAGTATTCAGGGGTCTGGCAATCAGCCCCAGCATTTT

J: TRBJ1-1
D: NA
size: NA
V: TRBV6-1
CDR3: CASSEVRNTEALF
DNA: TGTGCCAGCAGTGAAGTAAGGAACACTGAAGCTTTATTT

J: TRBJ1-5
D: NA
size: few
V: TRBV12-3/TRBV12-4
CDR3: CASSQTAEPNQPQHF
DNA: TGTGCCAGCAGTCAAACCGCGGAACCTAATCAGCCCCAGCATTTT

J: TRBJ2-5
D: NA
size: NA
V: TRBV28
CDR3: CASGRRYTQYF
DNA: TGTGCCAGCGGTCGGAGATATACCCAGTACTTC

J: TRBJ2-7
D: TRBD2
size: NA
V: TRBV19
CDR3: CASCTGGEQYF
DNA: TGTGCCAGTTGCACGGGAGGCGAGCAGTACTTC

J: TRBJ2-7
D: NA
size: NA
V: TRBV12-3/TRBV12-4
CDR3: CASSSRLDEQYF
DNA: TGTGCCAGCAGTTCCCGACTCGACGAGCAGTACTTC

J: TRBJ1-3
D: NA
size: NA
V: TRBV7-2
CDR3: CASSQYSGNTIYF
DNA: TGTGCCAGCAGCCAATACTCTGGAAACACCATATATTTT

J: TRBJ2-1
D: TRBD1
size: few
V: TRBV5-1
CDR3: CASSLVGTDYNEQFF
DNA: TGCGCCAGCAGCTTGGTTGGGACAGACTACAATGAGCAGTTCTTC

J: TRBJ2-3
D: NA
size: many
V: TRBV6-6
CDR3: CASSYGDTRQYF
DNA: TGTGCCAGCAGTTACGGGGATACTAGGCAGTATTTT

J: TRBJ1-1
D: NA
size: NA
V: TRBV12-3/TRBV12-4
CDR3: CASSWATTSGTEAFF
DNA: TGTGCCAGCAGTTGGGCCACAACGTCGGGCACTGAAGCTTTCTTT

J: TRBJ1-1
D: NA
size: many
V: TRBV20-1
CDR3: CSARLGFGEAFF
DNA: TGCAGTGCTAGGTTGGGTTTCGGTGAAGCTTTCTTT

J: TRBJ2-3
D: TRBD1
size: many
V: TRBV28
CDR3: CASSSDPGGKRTDTQYF
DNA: TGTGCCAGCAGTTCCGACCCAGGGGGCAAGAGGACAGATACGCAGTATTTT

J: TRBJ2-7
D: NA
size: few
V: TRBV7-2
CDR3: CASSPQAGAGNYEQYF
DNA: TGTGCCAGCAGCCCCCAGGCGGGGGCGGGCAACTACGAGCAGTACTTC

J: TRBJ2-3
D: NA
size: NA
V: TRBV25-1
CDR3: CASSEGRGTGTQYF
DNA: TGTGCCAGCAGTGAGGGACGTGGTACAGGTACGCAGTATTTT

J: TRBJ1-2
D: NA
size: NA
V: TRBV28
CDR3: CASSSSCRDGYTF
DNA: TGTGCCAGCAGCTCTTCCTGTAGGGATGGCTACACCTTC

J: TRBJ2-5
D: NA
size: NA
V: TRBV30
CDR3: CAYTTGRLPQETQYF
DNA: TGTGCCTATACGACTGGACGACTACCTCAAGAGACCCAGTACTTC

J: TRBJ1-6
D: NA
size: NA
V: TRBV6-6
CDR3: CASSLGESSYNSHLHF
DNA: TGTGCCAGCAGTTTGGGGGAAAGCTCCTATAATTCACACCTACACTTT

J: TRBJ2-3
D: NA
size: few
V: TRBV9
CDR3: CASSVGTVGSDTQYF
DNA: TGTGCCAGCAGCGTAGGGACCGTAGGGTCAGATACGCAGTATTTT

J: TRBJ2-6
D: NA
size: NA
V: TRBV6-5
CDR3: CASSYGQPGANVMTF
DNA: TGTGCCAGCAGTTACGGACAGCCTGGGGCCAACGTCATGACTTTC

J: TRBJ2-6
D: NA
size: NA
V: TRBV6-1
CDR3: CASTWDSRVLTF
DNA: TGTGCCAGTACGTGGGACTCCAGGGTCCTGACTTTC

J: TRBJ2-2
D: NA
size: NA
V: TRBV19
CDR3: CASSQDGNTGELFF
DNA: TGTGCCAGTAGTCAGGACGGAAACACCGGGGAGCTGTTTTTT

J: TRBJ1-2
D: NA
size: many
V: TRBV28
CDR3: CAVNGGEQNYGYTF
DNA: TGTGCTGTCAACGGGGGGGAGCAAAACTATGGCTACACCTTC

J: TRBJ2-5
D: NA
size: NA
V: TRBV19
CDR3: CASKGLQETQYF
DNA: TGTGCCAGTAAGGGATTACAAGAGACCCAGTACTTC

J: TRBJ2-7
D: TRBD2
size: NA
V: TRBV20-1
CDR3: CSARDGETSGRTLYEQYF
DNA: TGCAGTGCTAGAGATGGCGAGACTAGCGGGAGGACACTCTACGAGCAGTACTTC

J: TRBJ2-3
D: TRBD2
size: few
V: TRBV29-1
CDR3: CSVREAGGTDTQYF
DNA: TGCAGCGTCCGAGAAGCGGGGGGCACAGATACGCAGTATTTT

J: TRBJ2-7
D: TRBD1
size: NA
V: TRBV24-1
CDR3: CATNPSRDRVTYEQYF
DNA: TGTGCCACCAACCCAAGCCGGGACAGGGTGACCTACGAGCAGTACTTC

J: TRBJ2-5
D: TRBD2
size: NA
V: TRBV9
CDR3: CASSLEGLAGLKTQYF
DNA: TGTGCCAGCAGCCTAGAGGGACTAGCGGGACTCAAGACCCAGTACTTC

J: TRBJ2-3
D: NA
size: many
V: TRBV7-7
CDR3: CASSLDGSTDTQYF
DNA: TGTGCCAGCAGCTTAGACGGCAGCACAGATACGCAGTATTTT